The sequence of this T cell receptor (beta chain) was determined in a study of sequential checkpoint blockade in melanoma. Looking at the study overall: Maintenance nivolumab came after either treatment sequence. More than 20 patients had matched tumor biopsies before treatment and at week 13 after nivolumab or ipilimumab alone.

In germline, CDR1 is WSHSY, CDR2 SAAADI. The junction had 9 bases not matched to a gene; V was cut back by 0 bases and J by 6 bases. The CDR3 length is 17 residues. This clone has more than one count but fewer than ten. Treatment defined: randomized to nivolumab then ipilimumab (arm A) or the reverse (arm B). No patient had prior DNA-damaging chemotherapy. Sequencing used immunoSEQ multiplex PCR; TCRdb keeps in-frame clones, though not all of them. This repertoire shows 10,000 to 15,000 clones, approximately 24% found once; its top ten account for roughly 19%. The TCR was taken from a human donor with melanoma. This chain connects TRBV10-2 to TRBJ2-1; 9 bases agree with TRBD2. The sequenced sample was tumor tissue (inferred from file names), obtained from a patient given nivolumab and ipilimumab in sequence. CDR3 sequence reads: CASSESVGRGGSNEQFF. CDR3 nucleotide sequence: TGCGCCAGCAGTGAGTCTGTGGGGCGGGGGGGCTCCAATGAGCAGTTCTTC.